What follows are 9 T cell receptor beta chains derived from one specimen sequenced in a study of metastatic and nonmetastatic thyroid tumors. TCRdb re-called the PCR reads with MiXCR. The sample has just over 20,000 clones, 15% to 18% seen once. Treatment of any kind had been given to no patient before thyroid surgery. The sequencing input was blood. The receptors originated from a female donor with papillary thyroid cancer or a benign thyroid nodule (not recorded which). Some clones in this sample may be carry-over from other donors' samples.

This chain joins TRBV2 and TRBJ2-7, with TRBD2 matching 7 bases. This CDR3 is 14 amino acids long. The ends lost 7 bases at V and 0 bases at J; junction bases unmatched: 6. Germline CDR1 and CDR2: SNHLY and FYNNEI. CDR3 bases: TGTGCCAGCAACTCGGGAGGTAGCTCCTACGAGCAGTACTTC. Amino acid sequence: CASNSGGSSYEQYF.

Only a few counts were recorded for this clone. V usage is TRBV19 and J usage is TRBJ1-6; D is uncertain. This CDR3 contains 15 residues. Trimming removed 9 bases at V and 7 bases at J, with 19 bases between. Germline assignment: CDR1 LNHDA and CDR2 SQIVND (reference sequence). The CDR3 region has the DNA TGTGCCAGCAGCTTAATGCAGGTCCTGAATTCACCCCTCCACTTT. This encodes CASSLMQVLNSPLHF.

In its sample, this clone was seen many times. The chain is built from TRBV12-3 or TRBV12-4 and TRBJ2-2, with 8 bases aligning to TRBD1. The CDR3 contains 15 residues. The V and J ends lost 6 bases and 5 bases, in that order; junction bases with no gene match: 8. The CDR3 reads CASSRRTGLTGELFF. CDR3 DNA sequence: TGTGCCAGCAGCCGTAGGACAGGGTTGACCGGGGAGCTGTTTTTT.

A note on this clone: Since a much larger clone is just one base distant, this may be a read error. The same CDR3 is also encoded by other DNA sequences in this sample. The chain combines TRBV28 with TRBJ2-2; no firm D call. Germline assignment: CDR1 MDHEN and CDR2 SYDVKM. The V and J ends lost 5 bases and 6 bases respectively, with 10 bases between them. CDR3 length: 13 residues. Written as DNA, the CDR3 is TGTGCCAGCAGTCTGCGACGTCCCGGGGAGCTGTTTTTT. Protein: CASSLRRPGELFF.

Ten or more counts support this clone. J is TRBJ2-3 and V is TRBV20-1; 10 nucleotides line up with TRBD2. V gave up 6 bases and J gave up 6 bases; unmatched junction bases: 6. The V gene's germline CDR1 is DFQATT and CDR2 SNEGSKA (reference sequence). The length of the CDR3 is 13 residues. The CDR3 sequence: CSAKISGRDTQYF. As DNA, the CDR3 is TGCAGTGCCAAAATTAGCGGGAGGGATACGCAGTATTTT.

This sequence joins TRBV20-1 and TRBJ1-1; D might be TRBD1 (6 bases). CDR1 is DFQATT and CDR2 is SNEGSKA in the germline V gene (reference sequence). The V and J ends lost 0 bases and 5 bases respectively, with 13 bases between them. This CDR3 comprises 14 residues. This CDR3 reads CSARDQKGGTEAFF. CDR3 sequence (DNA): TGCAGTGCTAGAGATCAGAAAGGGGGGACTGAAGCTTTCTTT.

The chain joins TRBV6-1 to TRBJ2-7; TRBD1 matches 9 bases. The J segment lost 2 bases and the V segment lost 7 bases, leaving 3 bases of the junction unmatched. The CDR3 is 13 amino acids. Germline CDR1 is MNHNS and CDR2 is SASEGT. CDR3 sequence: CASKGQGAYEQYF. The CDR3 region has the DNA TGTGCCAGCAAGGGACAGGGAGCCTACGAGCAGTACTTC.

This chain uses TRBV15 with TRBJ2-1; 7 nucleotides match TRBD2. J gave up 2 bases and V 0 bases, and 7 bases lay outside the gene matches. Germline V CDR1 and CDR2: LNHNV, YYDKDF (reference sequence). This CDR3 spans 17 amino acids. The CDR3 DNA reads as TGTGCCACCAGCAGAGATAAAGGGAGGGCCCCCTACAATGAGCAGTTCTTC. This codes for CATSRDKGRAPYNEQFF.

This clone is labeled medium-sized. The J gene is TRBJ2-7, the V gene TRBV6-1, with TRBD2 matching over 11 bases. In germline, CDR1 is MNHNS, CDR2 SASEGT. CDR3 length equals 15 residues. Trimming removed 4 bases from V and 6 bases from J; junction bases left unmatched: 8. In DNA, the CDR3 is TGTGCCAGCAGTGCGGGACTAGCGGTAAAGGGCGAGCAGTACTTC. This sequence encodes CASSAGLAVKGEQYF.